What follows is one T cell receptor beta chain and its context. The CDR3 length is 17 residues. The germline V and J ends were trimmed by 0 bases and 0 bases, with 12 bases remaining between them. Germline CDR1 and CDR2: MGHRA and YSYEKL. This specimen belongs to a study of blood T cell repertoires in COVID-19. Data came from immunoSEQ multiplex PCR; TCRdb stores just in-frame clones and leaves some out. The repertoire holds around 70,000 clones, with 80% to 90% as singletons. This TCR was recovered from a woman older than 75 with active or convalescent COVID-19. Sequenced input: peripheral blood. V is TRBV4-1 and J is TRBJ1-5; D may be TRBD1 (5 bases). The CDR3 sequence is CASSQEVQDYSNQPQHF. CDR3 bases: TGCGCCAGCAGCCAAGAAGTACAGGATTATAGCAATCAGCCCCAGCATTTT.